Each of the 15 T cell receptor beta chains below was sequenced from the same sample in a study of regulatory T cells in long-lasting Graves disease. Time point: persistent/refractory GD, antithyroid drugs over 5 years with positive TRAb. Extracted RNA from PBMCs served as the source of the TCR library. With iRepertoire HTBI primers and Arm-PCR of CDR3 regions, TCR beta libraries were built. From the multiplex PCR reads, TCRdb called clonotypes with MiXCR, one entry per CDR3 protein. The sample has about 420,000 distinct CDR3 sequences, about a quarter seen once. Here the sequenced sample was peripheral blood mononuclear cells (PBMCs), taken when the disease was refractory, from a patient treated with antithyroid drugs. The receptor set was obtained from a female donor with Graves disease.

This clonotype has more than one count but fewer than ten. V and J are TRBV7-7 and TRBJ2-5; 10 bases line up with TRBD1. Germline CDR1 SSHAT, CDR2 FNYEAQ (reference sequence). The CDR3 spans 16 residues. The V gene end was trimmed by 5 bases and the J gene end by 5 bases; junction bases not matched to a gene: 11. CDR3 protein: CASSRSRDRGVETQYF. The CDR3 DNA follows: TGTGCCAGCAGCCGTAGCCGGGACAGGGGAGTCGAGACCCAGTACTTC.

The genes are TRBV12-3 or TRBV12-4 and TRBJ2-6; TRBD2 agrees at 8 bases. J lost 4 bases, V lost 3 bases, and 5 bases had no gene match. The CDR3 consists of 16 residues. The CDR3 bases are TGTGCCAGCAGTTTCGGGGGGGCGCCAGGGGCCAACGTCCTGACTTTC. This encodes CASSFGGAPGANVLTF.

J is TRBJ2-7 and V is TRBV14; D is ambiguous. The germline V and J ends were trimmed by 3 bases and 7 bases, with 7 bases remaining between them. Germline V CDR1 and CDR2: SGHDN, FVKESK. The CDR3 totals 11 residues. The CDR3 nucleotides read TGTGCCAGCAGCCAGCTCCGGGAGCAGTACTTC. This gives the protein CASSQLREQYF. Looking up the rest from reference TRBV14 and TRBJ2-7 gives the full variable domain: EAGVTQFPSHSVIEKGQTVTLRCDPISGHDNLYWYRRVMGKEIKFLLHFVKESKQDESGMPNNRFLAERTGGTYSTLKVQPAELEDSGVYFCASSQLREQYFGPGTRLTVT.

The table lists this clonotype with a few counts. The chain couples TRBV6-5 to TRBJ1-4; a weak D match, TRBD1 (6 bases). The CDR3 totals 16 residues. Per the germline V gene, CDR1 is MNHEY and CDR2 is SVGAGI. V was clipped by 4 bases and J by 7 bases, with 19 bases between them. Here the CDR3 reads CASSSFEQGGGEKLFF. The CDR3 DNA reads as TGTGCCAGCAGTTCCTTCGAACAGGGAGGGGGTGAAAAACTGTTTTTT.

J is TRBJ2-2 and V is TRBV25-1, with 8 bases identical to TRBD2. The CDR3 is 14 amino acids. CDR1 is MGHDK and CDR2 is SYGVNS in the germline V gene. The J segment lost 3 bases and the V segment lost 10 bases, leaving 7 bases of the junction unmatched. The CDR3 is CATGGGGYTGELFF. CDR3 coding DNA: TGTGCCACGGGGGGGGGGGGTTACACCGGGGAGCTGTTTTTT.

CDR3 residues: CASKGRETQYF. CDR3 bases: TGTGCCAGCAAGGGGAGAGAGACCCAGTACTTC. The J gene is TRBJ2-5, the V gene TRBV27; perhaps D is TRBD1 or TRBD2 (5 bases each). The CDR3 has 11 amino acids. Germline assignment: CDR1 MNHEY and CDR2 SMNVEV (reference sequence). The V gene lost 7 bases and the J gene lost 4 bases, with 7 bases spanning the gap.

The rearrangement links TRBV2 to TRBJ2-3; D possibly uses TRBD1 or TRBD2 (5 bases each). The CDR3 contains 15 residues. Trimming stripped 2 bases from V and 2 bases from J, with 11 bases between. Germline V lookup: CDR1 SNHLY, CDR2 FYNNEI. The CDR3 DNA sequence: TGTGCCAGCAGTGAATGGGGGACGACCACAGATACGCAGTATTTT. It translates to CASSEWGTTTDTQYF.

CDR3 residues: CASSPAGGAFAQPQHF. CDR3 DNA sequence: TGTGCCAGTAGTCCGGCAGGGGGGGCCTTCGCTCAGCCCCAGCATTTT. The chain recombines TRBV19 with TRBJ1-5; 7 nucleotides line up with TRBD1. Unmatched junction bases numbered 13, after V lost 5 bases and J lost 6 bases. Germline CDR1 is LNHDA and CDR2 is SQIVND (reference sequence). This CDR3 contains 16 residues.

DNA for the CDR3: TGTGCCAACAGGAGGAGGTCTAGCACAGATACGCAGTATTTT. It translates to CANRRRSSTDTQYF. This chain joins TRBV2 and TRBJ2-3, with D possibly being TRBD1 or TRBD2 (5 bases each). Trimming took 10 bases from V and 0 from J, leaving 14 bases between them. This CDR3 is built from 14 residues. Looked up from germline, CDR1 is SNHLY and CDR2 is FYNNEI.

This clonotype came up many times. V is TRBV6-1 and J is TRBJ1-1; TRBD1 is a possible D gene (6 bases). Germline V gene lookup returns CDR1 MNHNS and CDR2 SASEGT. The CDR3 consists of 13 residues. Trimming removed 3 bases at V and 6 bases at J, with 11 bases between. The CDR3 loop is CASSDTGFAEAFF. For the CDR3, the DNA is TGTGCCAGCAGTGACACAGGGTTCGCTGAAGCTTTCTTT.

The V call is TRBV15, the J call TRBJ2-2; D is undetermined. Deletions cut 1 base from V and 2 bases from J, with 8 bases between. The CDR3 has 15 residues. The germline gives CDR1 LNHNV, CDR2 YYDKDF (reference sequence). The CDR3 DNA reads as TGTGCCACCAGCAGAGGGCTACTCAACACCGGGGAGCTGTTTTTT. Amino acid sequence: CATSRGLLNTGELFF.

This clonotype was seen more than once but under ten times. A read error may account for a junction end that differs from germline. This sequence joins TRBV5-4 and TRBJ2-5, with a weak D call TRBD1 (6 bases). Germline V gene data show CDR1 as SGHNT and CDR2 as YYREEE (reference sequence). CDR3 size: 17 residues. In DNA form, the CDR3 reads TGTGCCACCAGCTCTAGACAATGGGGACATCGAGGAGAGACCCAGTACTTC. This translates into CATSSRQWGHRGETQYF. Complete variable domain (other parts from reference TRBV5-4 and TRBJ2-5): ETGVTQSPTHLIKTRGQQVTLRCSSQSGHNTVSWYQQALGQGPQFIFQYYREEENGRGNFPPRFSGLQFPNYSSELNVNALELDDSALYLCATSSRQWGHRGETQYFGPGTRLLVL.

Only a few counts were recorded for this clonotype. The rearrangement links TRBV6-1 to TRBJ2-3; D remains unclear. The CDR3 is 13 residues long. Trimming shortened V by 3 bases and J by 2 bases, and 6 bases separated the two germline ends. Per germline, CDR1 MNHNS and CDR2 SASEGT. The CDR3 coding sequence is TGTGCCAGCAGTGATTACTACACAGATACGCAGTATTTT. Residues: CASSDYYTDTQYF.

This clonotype showed up many times. This rearrangement joins TRBV5-1 to TRBJ1-2, with D hard to call. CDR3 length equals 13 residues. V was clipped by 9 bases and J by 8 bases, with 20 bases between them. Germline-derived CDR1 and CDR2 are SGHRS and YFSETQ. The DNA for the CDR3 is TGCGCCAAATCCCACGTCGCTGATCGGGGCTACACCTTC. Protein product: CAKSHVADRGYTF.

This clonotype has just a few counts. The V and J genes are TRBV4-3 and TRBJ1-4, with 9 bases fitting TRBD1. The CDR3 is made up of 15 amino acids. The V and J ends lost 1 base and 6 bases, in that order; junction bases with no gene match: 3. Germline V gene sequence: CDR1 LGHNA, CDR2 YSLEER. The CDR3 DNA reads TGCGCCAGCAGCCAAGTTACAGGGGGCGATGAAAAACTGTTTTTT. This encodes CASSQVTGGDEKLFF.